This record concerns one T cell receptor beta chain sequence. Its recognized antigen is unknown. No base quality information exists; no much larger clone differs at one position. Library preparation was by the immunoSEQ multiplex PCR assay. In its TCRdb copy, this immuneACCESS table keeps in-frame sequences only and misses some clones. Where compared with another copy, unresolved V genes explain less than half of these, and the others have no known cause. In this sample the table shows about 36,000 clones, 88% of which occur a single time. About 0.5% of the sample goes to the ten largest clones. This sample is drawn from a study of T cell changes during pregnancy in multiple sclerosis (dated 2019 in TCRdb). As for the study more broadly: The study looked at changes in the T cell repertoire across pregnancy in women with multiple sclerosis.

Per the germline V gene (reference sequence), SEHNR is the CDR1 and FQNEAQ is the CDR2. From the cysteine up to the phenylalanine, the CDR3 has a length of 15 residues. Only the CDR3 DNA stays, 45 bases, in frame from base 1. V is trimmed back by 4 bases and J by 3 bases, and the junction contains 3 bases that no gene match accounts for. The receptor chain draws on TRBV7-9 and TRBJ2-1; TRBD2 fits 10 bases in the junction. Sample: CD4+ T cells from peripheral blood mononuclear cells, taken in the first trimester of pregnancy. The receptor's source is a female donor with multiple sclerosis, enrolled in a pregnancy study. The CDR3 is CASSSSGGNYNEQFF. The nucleotides are TGTGCCAGCAGCTCTAGCGGGGGCAACTACAATGAGCAGTTCTTC.